Listed here are 17 T cell receptor beta chains from one sample, sequenced in a study of blood T cell repertoires in COVID-19. Data came from immunoSEQ multiplex PCR; TCRdb stores just in-frame clones and leaves some out. This table holds 150,000 to 200,000 clones, around 90% found once. Material: peripheral blood. The receptors shown here come from a man aged 55 to 70 with active or convalescent COVID-19.

The chain carries TRBV7-8 and TRBJ2-5, with 8 bases fitting TRBD1. Looked up from germline, CDR1 is SGHVS and CDR2 is FQNEAQ. The CDR3 is made up of 15 amino acids. Trimming at V came to 0 bases and at J to 4 bases, leaving 4 bases not matched to a gene. The CDR3: CASSLAPGQGETQYF. The CDR3, as DNA: TGTGCCAGCAGCTTAGCGCCAGGACAGGGAGAGACCCAGTACTTC. The full variable domain, with the rest looked up from reference TRBV7-8 and TRBJ2-5, is GAGVSQSPRYKVAKRGQDVALRCDPISGHVSLFWYQQALGQGPEFLTYFQNEAQLDKSGLPSDRFFAERPEGSVSTLKIQRTQQEDSAVYLCASSLAPGQGETQYFGPGTRLLVL.

A few counts support this clone. V gene TRBV5-1 combines with J gene TRBJ2-3; TRBD2 matches 8 bases. Looked up from germline, CDR1 is SGHRS and CDR2 is YFSETQ. V shed 0 bases and J 6 bases; nucleotides not matched to a gene: 6. CDR3 size: 15 residues. CDR3 sequence reads: CASSLVAGGHDTQYF. The CDR3 DNA reads as TGCGCCAGCAGCTTGGTGGCGGGGGGTCACGATACGCAGTATTTT. Supplemented by reference TRBV5-1 and TRBJ2-3, the full variable domain reads KAGVTQTPRYLIKTRGQQVTLSCSPISGHRSVSWYQQTPGQGLQFLFEYFSETQRNKGNFPGRFSGRQFSNSRSEMNVSTLELGDSALYLCASSLVAGGHDTQYFGPGTRLTVL.

The chain couples TRBV24-1 to TRBJ2-5, with TRBD1 matching over 8 bases. This CDR3 comprises 16 residues. The junction had 8 bases not matched to a gene; V was cut back by 1 base and J by 5 bases. Looked up from germline, CDR1 is KGHDR and CDR2 is SFDVKD. CDR3 loop: CATSDFGQGAKETQYF. The DNA of the CDR3 is TGTGCCACCAGTGATTTCGGGCAGGGGGCTAAGGAGACCCAGTACTTC.

This rearrangement joins TRBV5-1 to TRBJ2-7, with D possibly TRBD1 on 5 matching bases. Between the trimmed V and J ends, which lost 4 bases and 6 bases, there was a span of 26 bases. The germline V gene encodes CDR1 SGHRS and CDR2 YFSETQ. This CDR3 is built from 17 residues. DNA of the CDR3: TGCGCCAGCAGCCGAGAAAGCCTCAGGGTTAAAGTTGGCGAGCAGTACTTC. Encoded protein: CASSRESLRVKVGEQYF.

This chain links TRBV4-1 with TRBJ2-7, with 7 nucleotides matching TRBD2. Germline V gives CDR1 MGHRA, CDR2 YSYEKL. The CDR3 covers 15 residues. V lost 0 bases and J lost 3; bases outside the gene matches: 5. The CDR3 reads CASSQEGGAFYEQYF. The CDR3 DNA follows: TGCGCCAGCAGCCAAGAGGGAGGGGCTTTCTACGAGCAGTACTTC.

The rearrangement uses TRBV2 and TRBJ1-6; possibly TRBD1 for D (6 bases). CDR1 SNHLY and CDR2 FYNNEI come from the germline V gene. Trimming took off 7 bases at V and 17 bases at J, with 15 bases between the two ends. The CDR3 is 11 residues long. Written as DNA, the CDR3 is TGTGCCAGCACCGGACAGTCGTGGATCCACTTT. Its protein is CASTGQSWIHF.

The chain combines TRBV18 with TRBJ2-1; unclear D gene. The CDR3 is made up of 15 amino acids. Germline CDR1 KGHSH, CDR2 LQKENI. Trimming cost V 2 bases and J 4 bases, with 12 bases left between them. The CDR3 bases are TGTGCCAGCTCACCAGGCACACCCCCATACAATGAGCAGTTCTTC. Protein product: CASSPGTPPYNEQFF.

This chain uses TRBV7-2 with TRBJ2-1; possibly TRBD2 for D (5 bases). This CDR3 has 14 amino acids. Trimming removed 7 bases from V and 7 bases from J, with 17 bases in between. Germline loops: CDR1 SGHTA, CDR2 FQGNSA. The CDR3 spells CASTLPGVRNEQFF. The CDR3 DNA follows: TGTGCCAGCACCCTACCCGGGGTCAGGAATGAGCAGTTCTTC. The whole variable domain, filled in from reference TRBV7-2 and TRBJ2-1, reads GAGVSQSPSNKVTEKGKDVELRCDPISGHTALYWYRQSLGQGLEFLIYFQGNSAPDKSGLPSDRFSAERTGGSVSTLTIQRTQQEDSAVYLCASTLPGVRNEQFFGPGTRLTVL.

The chain combines TRBV19 with TRBJ1-1; 9 nucleotides line up with TRBD1. The CDR3 is made up of 15 amino acids. The V gene end was trimmed by 3 bases and the J gene end by 5 bases; junction bases not matched to a gene: 7. Germline V gene data show CDR1 as LNHDA and CDR2 as SQIVND (reference sequence). CDR3 sequence: CASSMGGTGRTEAFF. The CDR3 coding sequence is TGTGCCAGTAGTATGGGAGGGACAGGGAGGACTGAAGCTTTCTTT.

This sequence joins TRBV5-6 and TRBJ1-2; no definite D call. The CDR3 is made up of 11 amino acids. Germline-derived CDR1 and CDR2 are SGHDT and YYEEEE. With 10 bases removed from V and 4 bases from J, the gap between germline ends came to 11 bases. CDR3: CARAGLYGYTF. CDR3 DNA: TGTGCCCGAGCAGGCCTCTATGGCTACACCTTC.

Only a few counts were recorded for this clone. The chain joins TRBV5-4 to TRBJ2-7; 7 nucleotides agree with TRBD1. CDR3 length: 13 residues. Trimming removed 8 bases from V and 4 bases from J; junction bases left unmatched: 9. Germline V gives CDR1 SGHNT, CDR2 YYREEE (reference sequence). CDR3: CARRRDRVYEQYF. Here the CDR3 DNA reads TGTGCCAGGCGCCGGGACAGAGTGTACGAGCAGTACTTC. The full variable domain, rest sourced from reference TRBV5-4 and TRBJ2-7, is ETGVTQSPTHLIKTRGQQVTLRCSSQSGHNTVSWYQQALGQGPQFIFQYYREEENGRGNFPPRFSGLQFPNYSSELNVNALELDDSALYLCARRRDRVYEQYFGPGTRLTVT.

The chain has TRBV2 and TRBJ2-7, with a weak D call TRBD1 (7 bases). CDR1 and CDR2 (germline): SNHLY, FYNNEI. V lost 6 bases and J 4 bases, leaving 16 bases between the germline ends. The CDR3 totals 14 residues. Here the CDR3 reads CASRIQGGGYEQYF. In DNA form, the CDR3 reads TGTGCCAGCAGAATTCAGGGGGGAGGATACGAGCAGTACTTC.

The table lists this clone with a few counts. The chain couples TRBV5-1 to TRBJ2-2; maybe TRBD2 (6 bases). CDR3 length: 15 amino acids. In germline, CDR1 is SGHRS, CDR2 YFSETQ. V lost 2 bases to trimming and J lost 5 bases, with 13 bases between them. CDR3 residues: CASSLGSGLTGELFF. DNA for the CDR3: TGCGCCAGCAGCTTAGGAAGCGGGCTTACCGGGGAGCTGTTTTTT.

The V gene is TRBV2, the J gene TRBJ2-3; weak D call: TRBD2 (7 bases). Germline V gives CDR1 SNHLY, CDR2 FYNNEI. The CDR3 is made up of 13 amino acids. V lost 7 bases and J 8 bases, leaving 16 bases between the germline ends. CDR3 sequence reads: CASILGGQATQYF. In DNA form, the CDR3 reads TGTGCCAGCATCTTGGGGGGGCAAGCTACGCAGTATTTT.

The rearrangement uses TRBV7-3 and TRBJ2-1; D unclear. Germline-derived CDR1 and CDR2 are SGHTA and FQGTGA. Trimming stripped 1 base from V and 9 bases from J, with 10 bases between. CDR3 length: 13 amino acids. The CDR3 nucleotides read TGTGCCAGCAGCTTAATTACGGAGAGTGAGCAGTTCTTC. This gives the protein CASSLITESEQFF. Using reference TRBV7-3 and TRBJ2-1 for the parts outside the CDR3, the full variable domain is GAGVSQTPSNKVTEKGKYVELRCDPISGHTALYWYRQSLGQGPEFLIYFQGTGAADDSGLPNDRFFAVRPEGSVSTLKIQRTERGDSAVYLCASSLITESEQFFGPGTRLTVL.

The CDR3 is CAISGTGRTEAFF. The CDR3 coding sequence is TGTGCCATCAGTGGGACAGGGAGAACTGAAGCTTTCTTT. V gene TRBV10-3 combines with J gene TRBJ1-1; 8 bases agree with TRBD1. V lost 4 bases and J lost 5; bases outside the gene matches: 3. The CDR3 length is 13 residues. The germline CDR1 and CDR2 sequences are ENHRY and SYGVKD.

The gene calls are TRBV12-3 or TRBV12-4 and TRBJ1-1, with D hard to call. Trimming pared 2 bases from V and 4 bases from J, leaving 5 bases between. The CDR3 is 12 residues long. The CDR3 nucleotides read TGTGCCAGCAGTTTATCGAGCACTGAAGCTTTCTTT. Its protein product is CASSLSSTEAFF.